Each of the 21 T cell receptor beta chains below was sequenced from the same sample in a study of blood T cell repertoires in COVID-19. Assay: immunoSEQ multiplex PCR; the TCRdb copy retains only in-frame clones and omits some. The sample lists under 40,000 clones, around 87% seen once, with over 9% in the top ten. Sequences were obtained from peripheral blood. The source is a man at least 80 years old with active COVID-19.

CDR3 amino acids: CASSSWTGNTEAFF. CDR3 nucleotide sequence: TGTGCCAGCAGCTCGTGGACAGGGAACACTGAAGCTTTCTTT. The gene calls are TRBV11-2 and TRBJ1-1, with 7 bases lining up with TRBD1. There are 14 residues in the CDR3. CDR1 and CDR2 from the germline V gene are SGHAT and FQNNGV. V gave up 4 bases and J gave up 1 base; unmatched junction bases: 3.

The chain recombines TRBV18 with TRBJ2-5, with D possibly being TRBD1 (6 bases). V was shortened by 3 bases and J by 2 bases, with 16 bases between the two germline ends. This CDR3 contains 16 residues. The germline gives CDR1 KGHSH, CDR2 LQKENI. The CDR3 region is CASSPLRQVGQETQYF. CDR3 in DNA: TGTGCCAGCTCACCCTTGCGACAGGTCGGGCAAGAGACCCAGTACTTC.

This chain connects TRBV6-5 to TRBJ1-4, with D possibly being TRBD1 (6 bases). Looked up from germline, CDR1 is MNHEY and CDR2 is SVGAGI. The CDR3 has 15 residues. V was pared by 6 bases and J by 2 bases, with 13 bases between. The CDR3 DNA reads as TGTGCCAGCAGAATACAGGGAGGGACTAATGAAAAACTGTTTTTT. Protein: CASRIQGGTNEKLFF.

This clone was found once. The chain links TRBV14 to TRBJ1-1, with 8 nucleotides matching TRBD1. Germline assignment: CDR1 SGHDN and CDR2 FVKESK. V gave up 4 bases and J gave up 5 bases; unmatched junction bases: 6. The CDR3 covers 14 residues. The CDR3 spells CASSRTGGRTEAFF. CDR3 bases: TGTGCCAGCAGCCGCACAGGGGGGAGGACTGAAGCTTTCTTT.

The J gene is TRBJ1-1, the V gene TRBV28; 9 bases line up with TRBD1. The germline CDR1 and CDR2 sequences are MDHEN and SYDVKM. V shed 7 bases, J shed 2 bases, and the junction held 5 bases outside the gene matches. The CDR3 covers 14 residues. The CDR3 region is CASKYRGPNTEAFF. The CDR3 DNA sequence: TGTGCCAGCAAATACAGGGGGCCCAACACTGAAGCTTTCTTT.

The chain has TRBV28 and TRBJ1-2; 12 nucleotides agree with TRBD1. The germline gives CDR1 MDHEN, CDR2 SYDVKM. The CDR3 runs to 15 residues. V trimming: 5 bases; J trimming: 4 bases; junction bases outside the gene matches: 5. The CDR3 DNA reads as TGTGCCAGCAGTAACCGGGACAGGGGGCTCTATGGCTACACCTTC. Its translation: CASSNRDRGLYGYTF.

The J gene is TRBJ2-1, the V gene TRBV7-2; the match to TRBD2 covers 12 bases. J was trimmed by 2 bases and V by 1 base; bases with no gene match: 3. CDR3 length: 17 residues. The germline V gene encodes CDR1 SGHTA and CDR2 FQGNSA. CDR3 sequence: CASSLGLAGGPYNEQFF. The CDR3 DNA follows: TGTGCCAGCAGCTTAGGGCTAGCGGGAGGGCCCTACAATGAGCAGTTCTTC.

V usage is TRBV5-1 and J usage is TRBJ2-2; 11 nucleotides line up with TRBD2. V was pared by 3 bases and J by 1 base, with 5 bases of the junction left unmatched. CDR1 is SGHRS and CDR2 is YFSETQ in the germline V gene. The CDR3 has 17 residues. This chain's CDR3 is CASSSGLAVLNTGELFF. The CDR3 DNA sequence: TGCGCCAGCAGCTCGGGACTAGCGGTATTGAACACCGGGGAGCTGTTTTTT.

The chain links TRBV11-2 to TRBJ2-5; D unclear. Trimming took off 1 base at V and 2 bases at J, with 5 bases between the two ends. The CDR3 has 13 residues. Germline-derived CDR1 and CDR2 are SGHAT and FQNNGV. The CDR3 reads CASSLGLQETQYF. The CDR3 DNA reads as TGTGCCAGCAGCTTAGGGCTGCAAGAGACCCAGTACTTC. The full variable domain, with the rest looked up from reference TRBV11-2 and TRBJ2-5, is EAGVAQSPRYKIIEKRQSVAFWCNPISGHATLYWYQQILGQGPKLLIQFQNNGVVDDSQLPKDRFSAERLKGVDSTLKIQPAKLEDSAVYLCASSLGLQETQYFGPGTRLLVL.

Only a few counts were recorded for this clone. CDR3 in DNA: TGTGCCAGCGCGACGGGCGCGGGGTTCGTATCTGGAAACACCATATATTTT. Its translation: CASATGAGFVSGNTIYF. The chain couples TRBV3-1 (or the pseudogene TRBV3-2) to TRBJ1-3, with D hard to call. CDR1 is LGHDT and CDR2 is YNNKEL in the germline V gene (reference sequence). V was pared by 8 bases and J by 1 base, with 21 bases between. The CDR3 sequence is 17 residues long.

The V gene is TRBV27, the J gene TRBJ2-7, with 12 nucleotides matching TRBD1. This CDR3 has 16 amino acids. After removal of 5 bases from V and 6 bases from J, the junction contained 11 bases not matched to a gene. Germline V gene data show CDR1 as MNHEY and CDR2 as SMNVEV (reference sequence). The CDR3 DNA is TGTGCCAGCAGTCTGCTGGGGGGGACAGGGGGCGGCGAGCAGTACTTC. Its translation: CASSLLGGTGGGEQYF.

J is TRBJ2-5 and V is TRBV21-1; the table calls TRBD2, which could not be checked here. TRBV21-1 is described as a pseudogene. The CDR3 spans 16 residues. This chain's CDR3 is CASSKNYLTRGETQYF. In nucleotides, the CDR3 is TGTGCCAGCAGCAAAAATTACTTGACACGGGGTGAGACCCAGTACTTC.

The chain has TRBV10-2 and TRBJ2-3, with TRBD1 matching over 10 bases. Germline-derived CDR1 and CDR2 are WSHSY and SAAADI. The CDR3 totals 17 residues. With V trimmed by 2 bases and J by 4 bases, 9 bases remained unmatched. CDR3 bases: TGCGCCAGCAGTGAGCCACCGGGACAGGGGTTTTCAGATACGCAGTATTTT. Translating gives CASSEPPGQGFSDTQYF.

V usage is TRBV11-2 and J usage is TRBJ2-1; 10 bases line up with TRBD2. V lost 2 bases, J lost 15 bases, and 7 bases stayed unmatched. This CDR3 comprises 13 residues. CDR1 is SGHAT, CDR2 FQNNGV, per germline. CDR3 nucleotide sequence: TGTGCCAGCAGCTTAAATAGCGGGGGGTGGATGTTCTTC. The encoded protein is CASSLNSGGWMFF.

This clone is a singleton in its sample. V and J are TRBV28 and TRBJ2-5; 8 bases agree with TRBD1. Germline V gives CDR1 MDHEN, CDR2 SYDVKM. Trimming removed 3 bases from V and 5 bases from J; junction bases left unmatched: 8. CDR3 length: 15 residues. Here the CDR3 reads CASSLARTGRETQYF. For the CDR3, the DNA is TGTGCCAGCAGTTTGGCCCGGACAGGGCGGGAGACCCAGTACTTC.

The CDR3 bases are TGTGCCAGCAGTCAGGGCTCAAGCTCCTACAATGAGCAGTTCTTC. Translation: CASSQGSSSYNEQFF. The chain joins TRBV6-5 to TRBJ2-1; D is perhaps TRBD1 (5 bases). There are 15 residues in the CDR3. V dropped 5 bases and J dropped 0 bases, with 11 bases sitting between them. Per the germline V gene, CDR1 is MNHEY and CDR2 is SVGAGI.

By share of the sample, this clone is medium-sized. V and J are TRBV28 and TRBJ2-1, with a weak D call TRBD2 (5 bases). There are 12 residues in the CDR3. Germline V gene lookup returns CDR1 MDHEN and CDR2 SYDVKM. V lost 5 bases and J lost 4, with 6 bases in between. The CDR3 protein is CASSTGYNEQFF. The CDR3 DNA reads TGTGCCAGCAGTACGGGGTACAATGAGCAGTTCTTC.

The chain joins TRBV27 to TRBJ2-3; 10 bases agree with TRBD2. There are 16 residues in the CDR3. V lost 5 bases to trimming and J lost 6 bases; unmatched junction nucleotides: 11. Germline CDR1 and CDR2: MNHEY and SMNVEV (reference sequence). In DNA, the CDR3 is TGTGCCAGCAGTCCCCGAGCGGGAGGGCAACGCGATACGCAGTATTTT. This encodes CASSPRAGGQRDTQYF.

This sequence joins TRBV24-1 and TRBJ1-5; D is possibly TRBD1 (6 bases). This CDR3 spans 15 amino acids. CDR1 is KGHDR, CDR2 SFDVKD, per germline. The V gene lost 5 bases and the J gene lost 1 base, with 11 bases spanning the gap. The CDR3 reads CATSVGGASNQPQHF. The CDR3 DNA reads TGTGCCACCAGTGTTGGGGGGGCAAGCAATCAGCCCCAGCATTTT.

The chain has TRBV5-6 and TRBJ2-7, with 10 bases that match TRBD2. Per the germline V gene, CDR1 is SGHDT and CDR2 is YYEEEE. The CDR3 sequence is 15 residues long. J was trimmed by 2 bases and V by 4 bases; bases with no gene match: 6. The CDR3 nucleotides are TGTGCCAGCAGCGCTACTAGCGGGATCGCCTACGAGCAGTACTTC. Its protein product is CASSATSGIAYEQYF. Based on the CDR3 plus reference TRBV5-6 and TRBJ2-7, the full variable domain is DAGVTQSPTHLIKTRGQQVTLRCSPKSGHDTVSWYQQALGQGPQFIFQYYEEEERQRGNFPDRFSGHQFPNYSSELNVNALLLGDSALYLCASSATSGIAYEQYFGPGTRLTVT.

The rearrangement uses TRBV9 and TRBJ2-3, with 7 bases matching TRBD2. The CDR3 covers 14 residues. Looked up from germline, CDR1 is SGDLS and CDR2 is YYNGEE. J lost 1 base, V lost 2 bases, and 1 base had no gene match. CDR3 region: CASSVTSGTDTQYF. CDR3 coding DNA: TGTGCCAGCAGCGTCACTAGCGGCACAGATACGCAGTATTTT.